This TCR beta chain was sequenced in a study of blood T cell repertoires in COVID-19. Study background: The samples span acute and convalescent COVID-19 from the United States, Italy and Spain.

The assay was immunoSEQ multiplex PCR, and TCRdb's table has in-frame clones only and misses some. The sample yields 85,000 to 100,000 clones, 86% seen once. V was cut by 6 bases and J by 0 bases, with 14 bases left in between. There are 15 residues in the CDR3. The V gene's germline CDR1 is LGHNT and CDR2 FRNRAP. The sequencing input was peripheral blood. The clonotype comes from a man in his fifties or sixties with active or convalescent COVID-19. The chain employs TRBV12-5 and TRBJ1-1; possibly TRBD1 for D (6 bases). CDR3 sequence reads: CASGIRQAMNTEAFF. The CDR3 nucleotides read TGTGCTAGTGGAATACGACAGGCTATGAACACTGAAGCTTTCTTT.